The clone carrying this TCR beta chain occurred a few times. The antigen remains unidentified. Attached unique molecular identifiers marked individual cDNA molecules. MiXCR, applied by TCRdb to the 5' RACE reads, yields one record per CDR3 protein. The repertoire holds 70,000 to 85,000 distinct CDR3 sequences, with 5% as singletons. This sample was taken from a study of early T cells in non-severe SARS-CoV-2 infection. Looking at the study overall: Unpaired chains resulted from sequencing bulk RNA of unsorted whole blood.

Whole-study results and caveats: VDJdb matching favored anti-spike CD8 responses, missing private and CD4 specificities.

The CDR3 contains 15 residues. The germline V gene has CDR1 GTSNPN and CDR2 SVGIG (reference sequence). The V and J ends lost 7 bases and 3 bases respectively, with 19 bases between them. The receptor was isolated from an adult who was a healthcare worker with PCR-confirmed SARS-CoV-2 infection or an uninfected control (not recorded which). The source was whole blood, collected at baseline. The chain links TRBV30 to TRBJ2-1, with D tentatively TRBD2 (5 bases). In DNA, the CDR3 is TGTGCCTACGAAAAGACAAGCGCGGGCTACAATGAGCAGTTCTTC. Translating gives CAYEKTSAGYNEQFF.